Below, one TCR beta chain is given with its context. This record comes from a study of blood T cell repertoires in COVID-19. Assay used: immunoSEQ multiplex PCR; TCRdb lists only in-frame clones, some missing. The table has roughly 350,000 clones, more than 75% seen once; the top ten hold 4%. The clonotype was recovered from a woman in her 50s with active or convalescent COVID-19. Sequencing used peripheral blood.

CDR3: CASSTWDTSEAFF. The DNA for the CDR3 is TGTGCCAGTAGTACATGGGACACTTCTGAAGCTTTCTTT. The genes are TRBV19 and TRBJ1-1; tentatively, D is TRBD1 (6 bases). The CDR3 is 13 residues long. V was shortened by 4 bases and J by 6 bases, with 12 bases between the two germline ends. The germline V gene has CDR1 LNHDA and CDR2 SQIVND (reference sequence).